This T cell receptor beta chain appears in the sequencing data of a study of blood T cell repertoires in COVID-19. About the study: The analysed material was cDNA or gDNA that came from T cells, B-cell-depleted T cells, or PBMCs.

The authors' processing: Amplification of reference gene primers was used by the study to estimate nucleated cell counts. Measured with immunoSEQ multiplex PCR; TCRdb has only the in-frame clones, and not every one. The V and J calls and clone size come from that table; D and trimming were worked out from the DNA. This sample yields 250,000 or so clones, of which approximately 86% are seen a single time; 5% to 7% belongs to the top ten. The germline V gene encodes CDR1 SGDLS and CDR2 YYNGEE. The CDR3 is 15 residues long. Trimming cost V 0 bases and J 5 bases; bases outside gene matches: 1. The genes are TRBV9 and TRBJ2-1; 11 bases align to TRBD2. Sample: peripheral blood. The receptor's source is a woman aged 55-70 years with active or convalescent COVID-19. CDR3 region: CASSVALAGDNEQFF. In DNA form, the CDR3 reads TGTGCCAGCAGCGTAGCACTAGCGGGGGACAATGAGCAGTTCTTC.